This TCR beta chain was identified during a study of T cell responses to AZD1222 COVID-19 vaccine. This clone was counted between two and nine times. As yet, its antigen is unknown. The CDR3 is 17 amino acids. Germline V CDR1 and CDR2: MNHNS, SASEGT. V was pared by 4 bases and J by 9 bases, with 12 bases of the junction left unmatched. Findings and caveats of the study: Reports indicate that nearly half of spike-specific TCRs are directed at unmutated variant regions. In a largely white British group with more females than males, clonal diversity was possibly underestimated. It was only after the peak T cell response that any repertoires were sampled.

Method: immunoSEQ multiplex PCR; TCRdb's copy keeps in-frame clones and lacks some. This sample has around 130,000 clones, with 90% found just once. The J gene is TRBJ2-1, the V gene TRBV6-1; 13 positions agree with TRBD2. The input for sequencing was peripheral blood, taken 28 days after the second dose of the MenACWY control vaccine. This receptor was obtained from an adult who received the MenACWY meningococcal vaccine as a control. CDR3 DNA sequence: TGTGCCAGCAGTGCGGTATCAGGACTAGCGGGAGCCAGTGAGCAGTTCTTC. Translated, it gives CASSAVSGLAGASEQFF.